This TCR beta chain was documented in a study of blood T cell repertoires in COVID-19. The CDR3 is made up of 15 amino acids. V lost 2 bases to trimming and J lost 4 bases, with 16 bases between them. Per the germline V gene, CDR1 is SGHKS and CDR2 is YYEKEE (reference sequence). Using immunoSEQ multiplex PCR, the repertoire was profiled, and TCRdb retains in-frame clones only, with some absent. There are around 72,000 clones in the sample; more than 85% occur only once, and roughly 13% lies in the top ten. The V and J genes are TRBV5-5 and TRBJ2-7; D may be TRBD2 (6 bases). The TCR comes from a human donor with active COVID-19. The donor label of this sample is uncertain. The material sequenced was peripheral blood. CDR3 nucleotides: TGTGCCAGCAGCTTTGGGGTAGCGGACTATTACGAGCAGTACTTC. Translating it yields CASSFGVADYYEQYF.